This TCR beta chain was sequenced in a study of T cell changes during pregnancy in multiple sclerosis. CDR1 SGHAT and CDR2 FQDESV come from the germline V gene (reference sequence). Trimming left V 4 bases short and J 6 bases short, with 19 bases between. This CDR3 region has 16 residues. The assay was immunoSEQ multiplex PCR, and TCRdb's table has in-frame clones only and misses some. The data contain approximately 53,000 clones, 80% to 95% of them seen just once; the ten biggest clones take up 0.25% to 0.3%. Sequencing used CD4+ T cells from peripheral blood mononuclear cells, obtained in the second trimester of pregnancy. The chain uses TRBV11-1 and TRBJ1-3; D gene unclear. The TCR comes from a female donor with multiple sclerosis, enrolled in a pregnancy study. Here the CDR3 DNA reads TGTGCCAGCAGCTCCTCGCACAGAGACCTCGAAAACACCATATATTTT. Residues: CASSSSHRDLENTIYF.